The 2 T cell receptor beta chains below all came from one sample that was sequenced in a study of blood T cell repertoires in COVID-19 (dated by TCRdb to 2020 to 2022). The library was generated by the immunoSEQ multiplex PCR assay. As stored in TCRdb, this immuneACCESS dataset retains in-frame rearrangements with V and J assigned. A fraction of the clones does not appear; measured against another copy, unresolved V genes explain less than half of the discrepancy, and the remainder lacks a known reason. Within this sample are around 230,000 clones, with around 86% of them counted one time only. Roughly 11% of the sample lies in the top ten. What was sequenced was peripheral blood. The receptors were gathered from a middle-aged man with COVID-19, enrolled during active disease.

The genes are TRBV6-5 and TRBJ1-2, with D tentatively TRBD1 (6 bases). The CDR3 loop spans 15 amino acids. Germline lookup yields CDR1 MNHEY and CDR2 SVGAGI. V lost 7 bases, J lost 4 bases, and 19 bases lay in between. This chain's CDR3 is CASIPNSQGGYGYTF. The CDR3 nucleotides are TGTGCCAGCATACCTAATTCACAGGGCGGCTATGGCTACACCTTC.

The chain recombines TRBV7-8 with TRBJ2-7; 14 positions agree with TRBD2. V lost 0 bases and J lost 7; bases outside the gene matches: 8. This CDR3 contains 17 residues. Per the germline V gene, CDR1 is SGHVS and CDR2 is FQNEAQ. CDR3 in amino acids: CASSLALTSGGVYEQYF. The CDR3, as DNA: TGTGCCAGCAGCTTAGCGCTGACTAGCGGGGGGGTTTATGAGCAGTACTTC.